The entry below gives a single T cell receptor beta chain sequence along with its context. Germline V gene lookup returns CDR1 SGHVS and CDR2 FNYEAQ. The CDR3 covers 18 residues. V was shortened by 5 bases and J by 4 bases, with 21 bases between the two germline ends. This entry is derived from a study of blood T cell repertoires in COVID-19. Libraries were prepared by immunoSEQ multiplex PCR; TCRdb keeps only in-frame clonotypes and omits some of them. Of under 300,000 clones detected, about nine tenths appear once; the ten largest clones hold around 2%. The sample consisted of peripheral blood. The source of this sequence is a man aged 25 to 40 who had recovered from COVID-19. The chain has TRBV7-6 and TRBJ1-6; no firm D call. In DNA, the CDR3 is TGTGCCAGCAGCACCCCACCGGGGAGTAACGTTTATAATTCACCCCTCCACTTT. It yields the protein CASSTPPGSNVYNSPLHF.